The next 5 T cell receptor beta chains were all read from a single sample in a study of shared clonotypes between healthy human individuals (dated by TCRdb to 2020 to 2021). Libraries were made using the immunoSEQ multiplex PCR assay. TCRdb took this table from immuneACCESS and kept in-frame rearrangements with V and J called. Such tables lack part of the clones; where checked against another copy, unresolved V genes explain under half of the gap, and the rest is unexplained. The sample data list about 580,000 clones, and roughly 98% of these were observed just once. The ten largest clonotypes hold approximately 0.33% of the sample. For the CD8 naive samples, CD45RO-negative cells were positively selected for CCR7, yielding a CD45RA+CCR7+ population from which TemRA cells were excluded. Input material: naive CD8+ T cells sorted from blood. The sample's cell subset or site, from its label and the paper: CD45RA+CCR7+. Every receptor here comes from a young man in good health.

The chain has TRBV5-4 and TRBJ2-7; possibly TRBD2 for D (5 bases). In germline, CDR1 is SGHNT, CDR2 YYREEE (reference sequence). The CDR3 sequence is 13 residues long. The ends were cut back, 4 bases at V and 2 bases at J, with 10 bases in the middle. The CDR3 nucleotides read TGTGCCAGCAGCCCGGCGGGCCCCTACGAGCAGTACTTC. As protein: CASSPAGPYEQYF. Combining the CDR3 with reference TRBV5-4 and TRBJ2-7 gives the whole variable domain ETGVTQSPTHLIKTRGQQVTLRCSSQSGHNTVSWYQQALGQGPQFIFQYYREEENGRGNFPPRFSGLQFPNYSSELNVNALELDDSALYLCASSPAGPYEQYFGPGTRLTVT.

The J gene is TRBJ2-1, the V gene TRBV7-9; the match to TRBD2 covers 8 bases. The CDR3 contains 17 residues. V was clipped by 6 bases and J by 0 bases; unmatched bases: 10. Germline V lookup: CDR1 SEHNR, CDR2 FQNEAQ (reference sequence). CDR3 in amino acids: CASSSPISGASYNEQFF. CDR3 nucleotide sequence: TGTGCCAGCAGTTCCCCCATTAGCGGGGCCTCCTACAATGAGCAGTTCTTC. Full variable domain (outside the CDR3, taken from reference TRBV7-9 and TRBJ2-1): DTGVSQNPRHKITKRGQNVTFRCDPISEHNRLYWYRQTLGQGPEFLTYFQNEAQLEKSRLLSDRFSAERPKGSFSTLEIQRTEQGDSAMYLCASSSPISGASYNEQFFGPGTRLTVL.

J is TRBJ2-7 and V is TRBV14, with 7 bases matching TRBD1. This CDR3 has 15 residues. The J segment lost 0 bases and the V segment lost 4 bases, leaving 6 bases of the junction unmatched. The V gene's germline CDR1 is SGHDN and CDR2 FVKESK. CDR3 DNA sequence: TGTGCCAGCAGCCGCCGACAGGGTAGCTCCTACGAGCAGTACTTC. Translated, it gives CASSRRQGSSYEQYF.

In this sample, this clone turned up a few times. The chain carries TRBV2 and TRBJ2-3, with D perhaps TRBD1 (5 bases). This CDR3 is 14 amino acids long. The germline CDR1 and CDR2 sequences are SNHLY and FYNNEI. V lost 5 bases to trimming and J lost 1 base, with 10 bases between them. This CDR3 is CASSLWGGTDTQYF. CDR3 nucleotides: TGTGCCAGCAGTTTATGGGGCGGCACAGATACGCAGTATTTT.

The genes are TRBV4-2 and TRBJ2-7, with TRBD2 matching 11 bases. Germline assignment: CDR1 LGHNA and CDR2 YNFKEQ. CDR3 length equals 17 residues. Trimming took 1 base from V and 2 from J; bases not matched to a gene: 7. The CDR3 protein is CASSQGFGTSGTYEQYF. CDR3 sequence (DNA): TGTGCCAGCAGCCAAGGATTCGGGACTAGCGGTACCTACGAGCAGTACTTC.